The next 6 T cell receptor beta chains were all read from a single sample in a study of graft-versus-host responses after intestinal transplantation. Antigen specificity for these receptors is unknown. Here immunoSEQ multiplex PCR was the method, and the copy in TCRdb shows in-frame clones only, minus some. The table shows tens of thousands of clones, with 91% occurring only once. Sequencing was performed on unstimulated CD4+ T cells sorted from spleen or lymph node cells, taken before intestinal transplant. Receptor source: a human donor who received an intestinal transplant.

J is TRBJ2-7 and V is TRBV10-3; 13 bases map to TRBD2. Germline lookup yields CDR1 ENHRY and CDR2 SYGVKD. The CDR3 runs to 16 residues. The V gene end was trimmed by 10 bases and the J gene end by 6 bases; junction bases not matched to a gene: 15. CDR3 coding DNA: TGTGCCAGCACTAGCGGGGGGGCCGGGAATTCGGCCGAGCAGTACTTC. Protein: CASTSGGAGNSAEQYF.

V and J are TRBV7-8 and TRBJ2-7; 8 bases are a match to TRBD2. The V gene end was trimmed by 2 bases and the J gene end by 3 bases; junction bases not matched to a gene: 12. Germline V CDR1 and CDR2: SGHVS, FQNEAQ. The CDR3 contains 17 residues. The CDR3 region has the DNA TGTGCCAGCAGCTTAACGGTAACTAGCGGCCAGGGCTACGAGCAGTACTTC. Its translation: CASSLTVTSGQGYEQYF.

This clone was found once. The chain joins TRBV11-2 to TRBJ2-2; D remains unclear. Trimming removed 2 bases at V and 0 bases at J, with 13 bases between. Germline loops: CDR1 SGHAT, CDR2 FQNNGV. The CDR3 loop spans 17 amino acids. CDR3 residues: CASSLYVGFANTGELFF. For the CDR3, the DNA is TGTGCCAGCAGCTTATATGTGGGCTTCGCGAACACCGGGGAGCTGTTTTTT.

The chain has TRBV6-1 and TRBJ2-1; the D gene is possibly TRBD2 (5 bases). The CDR3 spans 16 residues. V lost 4 bases to trimming and J lost 4 bases, with 17 bases between them. Germline CDR1 is MNHNS and CDR2 is SASEGT. CDR3 protein: CASSAPGGSGYNEQFF. In DNA, the CDR3 is TGTGCCAGCAGTGCCCCTGGCGGGTCGGGTTACAATGAGCAGTTCTTC.

This sequence joins TRBV6-5 and TRBJ1-3, with 7 positions matching TRBD1. CDR1 and CDR2 from the germline V gene are MNHEY and SVGAGI. The CDR3 loop spans 14 amino acids. With V trimmed by 6 bases and J by 3 bases, 5 bases remained unmatched. CDR3 sequence reads: CASRPTGVGNTIYF. The CDR3 DNA is TGTGCCAGCAGACCAACAGGGGTTGGAAACACCATATATTTT.

V gene TRBV19 combines with J gene TRBJ2-1; 9 positions agree with TRBD2. This CDR3 is 13 amino acids long. In germline, CDR1 is LNHDA, CDR2 SQIVND (reference sequence). J gave up 10 bases and V 5 bases, and 6 bases lay outside the gene matches. The CDR3 coding sequence is TGTGCCAGTAGTGCGGGGGGGCAAGGCGAGCAGTTCTTC. Encoded protein: CASSAGGQGEQFF.